A selection of T cell receptor beta chains follows, all from one sample in a study of T cells in Graves' hyperthyroidism and ophthalmopathy. MiXCR was run by TCRdb on the multiplex PCR reads, yielding one entry per CDR3 protein. This sample carries some 580,000 distinct CDR3 sequences, approximately 16% of them seen once, and the ten largest clones take less than 3.5%. Sample: blood. All receptors come from a woman between 35 and 50 years old with Graves' ophthalmopathy. Both conserved end residues are part of each CDR3. Each record gives: V gene, J gene, D gene, clone size, CDR3 DNA, CDR3 protein. The D gene is left open where the match is weak. Clone size is shown for a subset of rows, as once, few, many or a class of expanded clone.

V gene: TRBV7-9; J gene: TRBJ2-3; D gene: TRBD2; clone size: -; CDR3 DNA: TGTGCCAGCAGCTTAGCGGCCAGCGGGGACCTCCCAGATACGCAGTATTTT; CDR3 protein: CASSLAASGDLPDTQYF
V gene: TRBV24-1; J gene: TRBJ2-3; D gene: -; clone size: -; CDR3 DNA: TGTGCCACCAGCCAACCTCACGGGGCAGATACGCAGTATTTT; CDR3 protein: CATSQPHGADTQYF
V gene: TRBV20-1; J gene: TRBJ2-7; D gene: TRBD2; clone size: many; CDR3 DNA: TGCAGTGCTAGGGCGAAACTAGCGGGAGTTCCGCCCTACGAGCAGTACTTC; CDR3 protein: CSARAKLAGVPPYEQYF
V gene: TRBV4-1; J gene: TRBJ1-1; D gene: -; clone size: -; CDR3 DNA: TGCGCCAGCAGCCAAGATTCCGGACAGCGAACTGAAGCTTTCTTT; CDR3 protein: CASSQDSGQRTEAFF
V gene: TRBV5-1; J gene: TRBJ1-1; D gene: -; clone size: few; CDR3 DNA: TGCGCCAGCAGCTTTTATTCTGGGGGCACTGAAGCTTTCTTT; CDR3 protein: CASSFYSGGTEAFF
V gene: TRBV6-1; J gene: TRBJ1-3; D gene: -; clone size: -; CDR3 DNA: TGTGCCAGCAGATTGACAGCGACATGGGCTGGAAACACCATATATTTT; CDR3 protein: CASRLTATWAGNTIYF
V gene: TRBV12-3/TRBV12-4; J gene: TRBJ2-2; D gene: -; clone size: -; CDR3 DNA: TGTGCCAGCAAGTGGGGAGGCACGAACACCGGGGAGCTGTTTTTT; CDR3 protein: CASKWGGTNTGELFF
V gene: TRBV5-1; J gene: TRBJ1-1; D gene: TRBD1; clone size: few; CDR3 DNA: TGCGCCAGCAGCTACAGGGGTGATGACACTGAAGCTTTCTTT; CDR3 protein: CASSYRGDDTEAFF
V gene: TRBV4-1; J gene: TRBJ2-1; D gene: -; clone size: -; CDR3 DNA: TGCGCCAGCAGCCAAGATCCGAGGTTTGATGAGCAGTTCTTC; CDR3 protein: CASSQDPRFDEQFF
V gene: TRBV7-3; J gene: TRBJ2-3; D gene: -; clone size: -; CDR3 DNA: TGTGCCAGCAGCTTATCAGGCGGGTCTAGCACAGATACGCAGTATTTT; CDR3 protein: CASSLSGGSSTDTQYF
V gene: TRBV5-1; J gene: TRBJ2-2; D gene: -; clone size: -; CDR3 DNA: TGCGCCAGCAGCCTGAGGCGGGAATACACCGGGGAGCTGTTTTTT; CDR3 protein: CASSLRREYTGELFF
V gene: TRBV29-1; J gene: TRBJ2-7; D gene: TRBD2; clone size: few; CDR3 DNA: TGCAGCGTCGGGACTAGCGGGAGTGACGAGCAGTACTTC; CDR3 protein: CSVGTSGSDEQYF
V gene: TRBV12-3/TRBV12-4; J gene: TRBJ2-7; D gene: -; clone size: many; CDR3 DNA: TGTGCCAGCAGTTTATTTAGGGGCTCGACCTACGAGCAGTACTTC; CDR3 protein: CASSLFRGSTYEQYF
V gene: TRBV2; J gene: TRBJ1-6; D gene: TRBD1; clone size: many; CDR3 DNA: TGTGCCAGCAGACCGACAGGGGCCAATTCACCCCTCCACTTT; CDR3 protein: CASRPTGANSPLHF
V gene: TRBV28; J gene: TRBJ1-3; D gene: TRBD1; clone size: many; CDR3 DNA: TGTGCCAGCAGTGCCGGGACAGCCTCTGGAAACACCATATATTTT; CDR3 protein: CASSAGTASGNTIYF
V gene: TRBV30; J gene: TRBJ2-5; D gene: TRBD2; clone size: many; CDR3 DNA: TGTGCCTTGCAGACTAGCGCTCAAGAGACCCAGTACTTC; CDR3 protein: CALQTSAQETQYF
V gene: TRBV7-3; J gene: TRBJ2-1; D gene: -; clone size: few; CDR3 DNA: TGTGCCAGCAGCTTAAGTCCTTCTGAGTACAATGAGCAGTTCTTC; CDR3 protein: CASSLSPSEYNEQFF